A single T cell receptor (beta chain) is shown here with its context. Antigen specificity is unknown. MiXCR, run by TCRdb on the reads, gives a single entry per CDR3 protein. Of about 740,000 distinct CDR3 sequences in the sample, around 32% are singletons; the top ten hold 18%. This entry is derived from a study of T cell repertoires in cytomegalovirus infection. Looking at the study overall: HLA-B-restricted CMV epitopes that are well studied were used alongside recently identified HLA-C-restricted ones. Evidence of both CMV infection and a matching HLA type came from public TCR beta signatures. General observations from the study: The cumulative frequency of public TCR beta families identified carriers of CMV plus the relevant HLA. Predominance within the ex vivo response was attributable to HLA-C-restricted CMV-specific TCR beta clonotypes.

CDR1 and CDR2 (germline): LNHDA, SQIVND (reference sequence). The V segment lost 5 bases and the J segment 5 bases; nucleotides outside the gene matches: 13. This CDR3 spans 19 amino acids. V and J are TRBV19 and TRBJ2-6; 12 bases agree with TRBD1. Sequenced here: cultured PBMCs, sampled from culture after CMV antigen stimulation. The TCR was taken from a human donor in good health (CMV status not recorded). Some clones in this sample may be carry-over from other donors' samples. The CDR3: CASSALTGTGGVRANVLTF. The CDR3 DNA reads TGTGCCAGTAGTGCCCTGACCGGGACAGGGGGCGTTAGGGCCAACGTCCTGACTTTC. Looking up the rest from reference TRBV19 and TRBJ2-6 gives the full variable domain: DGGITQSPKYLFRKEGQNVTLSCEQNLNHDAMYWYRQDPGQGLRLIYYSQIVNDFQKGDIAEGYSVSREKKESFPLTVTSAQKNPTAFYLCASSALTGTGGVRANVLTFGAGSRLTVL.